This is a list of T cell receptor beta chains from one sample in a study of blood T cells in healthy people across ages. TCRdb re-analysed the 5' RACE reads in MiXCR, keeping a single row per CDR3 protein. In the table there are 1.5 million to 2 million distinct CDR3 sequences, approximately 28% of which are singletons. Sequenced sample: blood. Source of these receptors: a woman aged 25 to 39 in good health. Both conserved end residues are part of each CDR3. D genes are given only for firm matches. Clone size, where shown, is once, few, many, or a class for clones that have expanded.

CDR3 DNA: TGTGCCAGCAGCCAAGGGACAGGGGACTGGACCGGGGAGCTGTTTTTT
CDR3 protein: CASSQGTGDWTGELFF
J gene: TRBJ2-2
clone size: NA
D gene: TRBD1
V gene: TRBV3-1

CDR3 DNA: TGTGCCAGCAGTTTAAGGGAGACGGGGTTCAATGAGCAGTTCTTC
CDR3 protein: CASSLRETGFNEQFF
J gene: TRBJ2-1
clone size: NA
D gene: NA
V gene: TRBV28

CDR3 DNA: TGTGCCACCAGTGACCGTAGCGGGACCTACACCGGGGAGCTGTTTTTT
CDR3 protein: CATSDRSGTYTGELFF
J gene: TRBJ2-2
clone size: NA
D gene: TRBD2
V gene: TRBV24-1

CDR3 DNA: TGTGCCAGCACCGTAGCGGGAGGATCTGGCATTCAGTACTTC
CDR3 protein: CASTVAGGSGIQYF
J gene: TRBJ2-4
clone size: few
D gene: TRBD2
V gene: TRBV27

CDR3 DNA: TGTGCCAGCAGTACACAGGGTACTGAGCAGTTCTTC
CDR3 protein: CASSTQGTEQFF
J gene: TRBJ2-1
clone size: few
D gene: NA
V gene: TRBV27

CDR3 DNA: TGTGCCATCAGCGAGAACAATGAGCAGTTCTTC
CDR3 protein: CAISENNEQFF
J gene: TRBJ2-1
clone size: many
D gene: NA
V gene: TRBV10-3

CDR3 DNA: TGCGCCAGCAGCCAGGCCCCAGGGGATTCACCCCTCCACTTT
CDR3 protein: CASSQAPGDSPLHF
J gene: TRBJ1-6
clone size: NA
D gene: NA
V gene: TRBV4-1

CDR3 DNA: TGTGCCAGCTCACCACGTACGGGCCTCTGTGGCTACACCTTC
CDR3 protein: CASSPRTGLCGYTF
J gene: TRBJ1-2
clone size: NA
D gene: NA
V gene: TRBV18

CDR3 DNA: TGTGCCAGCAGTTCACCCGGGACTAGCAAAGCAGATACGCAGTATTTT
CDR3 protein: CASSSPGTSKADTQYF
J gene: TRBJ2-3
clone size: NA
D gene: TRBD2
V gene: TRBV28

CDR3 DNA: TGTGCCAGCAGCTTAGATCATAGGGGGTTGCAGTTCTTC
CDR3 protein: CASSLDHRGLQFF
J gene: TRBJ2-1
clone size: NA
D gene: NA
V gene: TRBV11-3

CDR3 DNA: TGTGCCAGCAGACCATCTAGCACGGGTCAATACAATGAGCAGTTCTTC
CDR3 protein: CASRPSSTGQYNEQFF
J gene: TRBJ2-1
clone size: NA
D gene: NA
V gene: TRBV12-3/TRBV12-4

CDR3 DNA: TGCGCCAGCAGCTTGGATACAGGAAACCAAGAGACCCAGTACTTC
CDR3 protein: CASSLDTGNQETQYF
J gene: TRBJ2-5
clone size: few
D gene: NA
V gene: TRBV5-1

CDR3 DNA: TGTGCCACCAGCGCCTGGACATTCAGAAACACCGGGGAGCTGTTTTTT
CDR3 protein: CATSAWTFRNTGELFF
J gene: TRBJ2-2
clone size: few
D gene: NA
V gene: TRBV24-1

CDR3 DNA: TGTGCCGGCAGTTCTGTGGACAATGAGCAGTTCTTC
CDR3 protein: CAGSSVDNEQFF
J gene: TRBJ2-1
clone size: few
D gene: NA
V gene: TRBV12-3/TRBV12-4

CDR3 DNA: TGTGCCAGCAGAGAACAGGGCAGTAGTCCTGAAGCTTTCTTT
CDR3 protein: CASREQGSSPEAFF
J gene: TRBJ1-1
clone size: NA
D gene: NA
V gene: TRBV12-3/TRBV12-4

CDR3 DNA: TGTGCCAGCAGCCCGAGGACCGGGACTAGCACCTACGAGCAGTACTTC
CDR3 protein: CASSPRTGTSTYEQYF
J gene: TRBJ2-7
clone size: NA
D gene: TRBD2
V gene: TRBV7-8

CDR3 DNA: TGCAGTGCTCTTAGCGGGAGGGCCGGGGAGACCCAGTACTTC
CDR3 protein: CSALSGRAGETQYF
J gene: TRBJ2-5
clone size: many
D gene: TRBD2
V gene: TRBV20-1

CDR3 DNA: TGCAGTGCAACACGCCCGGGACAGGGGATCTATGGCTACACCTTC
CDR3 protein: CSATRPGQGIYGYTF
J gene: TRBJ1-2
clone size: few
D gene: TRBD1
V gene: TRBV20-1

CDR3 DNA: TGTGCCAGAACAGGGCGGTACTTC
CDR3 protein: CARTGRYF
J gene: TRBJ2-5
clone size: NA
D gene: NA
V gene: TRBV7-9

CDR3 DNA: TGCAGTGCTAGAGAACCCCAGGGGGATAATTCACCCCTCCACTTT
CDR3 protein: CSAREPQGDNSPLHF
J gene: TRBJ1-6
clone size: NA
D gene: TRBD1
V gene: TRBV20-1

CDR3 DNA: TGCAGCGTTGTGACAGGGGGCGCCGGGACCCAGTACTTC
CDR3 protein: CSVVTGGAGTQYF
J gene: TRBJ2-5
clone size: many
D gene: TRBD1
V gene: TRBV29-1

CDR3 DNA: TGTGCCAGCACAGACTCGGGGGCCAACGTCCAGACTTTC
CDR3 protein: CASTDSGANVQTF
J gene: TRBJ2-6
clone size: NA
D gene: NA
V gene: TRBV12-3/TRBV12-4

CDR3 DNA: TGTGCCAGCACCTTCGACTACGGGGGAGACGAGCAGTACTTC
CDR3 protein: CASTFDYGGDEQYF
J gene: TRBJ2-7
clone size: NA
D gene: NA
V gene: TRBV7-9

CDR3 DNA: TGTGCCAGCAGCTCAGGGTCGCCAGGCAATCAGCCCCAGCATTTT
CDR3 protein: CASSSGSPGNQPQHF
J gene: TRBJ1-5
clone size: few
D gene: NA
V gene: TRBV28

CDR3 DNA: TGTGCCCGCAGTACAGGGGGGGCTGCAACTAATGAAAAACTGTTTTTT
CDR3 protein: CARSTGGAATNEKLFF
J gene: TRBJ1-4
clone size: NA
D gene: TRBD1
V gene: TRBV27

CDR3 DNA: TGTGCCAGTAGACCGGGACAGCCTTATAGCAATCAGCCCCAGCATTTT
CDR3 protein: CASRPGQPYSNQPQHF
J gene: TRBJ1-5
clone size: NA
D gene: TRBD1
V gene: TRBV19

CDR3 DNA: TGTGCCAGCATTTCTACGGGGGAGACCTACGAGCAGTACTTC
CDR3 protein: CASISTGETYEQYF
J gene: TRBJ2-7
clone size: many
D gene: NA
V gene: TRBV28

CDR3 DNA: TGTGCCAGCAGCTTAATGGAGCAGAACTACAATGAGCAGTTCTTC
CDR3 protein: CASSLMEQNYNEQFF
J gene: TRBJ2-1
clone size: few
D gene: NA
V gene: TRBV7-3

CDR3 DNA: TGCAGTGCTCTAGCGGGGGGTTTTGAGACCCAGTACTTC
CDR3 protein: CSALAGGFETQYF
J gene: TRBJ2-5
clone size: NA
D gene: TRBD2
V gene: TRBV20-1

CDR3 DNA: TGTGCCAGCGCAGGAAGGTCCTACGAGCAGTACTTC
CDR3 protein: CASAGRSYEQYF
J gene: TRBJ2-7
clone size: few
D gene: NA
V gene: TRBV12-3/TRBV12-4

CDR3 DNA: TGCAGCGTCCTAAGGACACTCCGGGCCACAGATACGCAGTATTTT
CDR3 protein: CSVLRTLRATDTQYF
J gene: TRBJ2-3
clone size: NA
D gene: NA
V gene: TRBV29-1

CDR3 DNA: TGTGCCACCAGTGACCCCAGTTACGGGAGCTCCTATAATTCACCCCTCCACTTT
CDR3 protein: CATSDPSYGSSYNSPLHF
J gene: TRBJ1-6
clone size: few
D gene: NA
V gene: TRBV24-1

CDR3 DNA: TGTGCCAGCAGCCCCGGGACAGGGGGCCTCAATGGGGAGACCCAGTACTTC
CDR3 protein: CASSPGTGGLNGETQYF
J gene: TRBJ2-5
clone size: NA
D gene: TRBD1
V gene: TRBV5-6

CDR3 DNA: TGCAGTGCGCAGACCGGGACTAGCGGGAGGGCCGCCTACGAGCAGTACTTC
CDR3 protein: CSAQTGTSGRAAYEQYF
J gene: TRBJ2-7
clone size: many
D gene: TRBD2
V gene: TRBV20-1

CDR3 DNA: TGTGCCACCAACAGAGAAATGTTGGAGACCCAGTACTTC
CDR3 protein: CATNREMLETQYF
J gene: TRBJ2-5
clone size: NA
D gene: NA
V gene: TRBV2

CDR3 DNA: TGTGCCAGCGCTTACCTGATAGACTCGAACACTGAAGCTTTCTTT
CDR3 protein: CASAYLIDSNTEAFF
J gene: TRBJ1-1
clone size: NA
D gene: NA
V gene: TRBV6-2/TRBV6-3

CDR3 DNA: TGTGCCAGCAGTGAATGGCGGGCCTCTGGAAACACCATATATTTT
CDR3 protein: CASSEWRASGNTIYF
J gene: TRBJ1-3
clone size: once
D gene: NA
V gene: TRBV2

CDR3 DNA: TGTGCCAGCGGCGAACGACAGGGGGCTAGGGATGAAAAACTGTTTTTT
CDR3 protein: CASGERQGARDEKLFF
J gene: TRBJ1-4
clone size: few
D gene: TRBD1
V gene: TRBV9

CDR3 DNA: TGTGCCAGCAGTTTATCCGACAGAGTCCAAGAGACCCAGTACTTC
CDR3 protein: CASSLSDRVQETQYF
J gene: TRBJ2-5
clone size: few
D gene: NA
V gene: TRBV27

CDR3 DNA: TGCGCCAGCAGCTGGACGCGCGCCCCCGCGTTGGCGACCGGGGAGCTGTTTTTT
CDR3 protein: CASSWTRAPALATGELFF
J gene: TRBJ2-2
clone size: NA
D gene: NA
V gene: TRBV5-1

CDR3 DNA: TGTGCCAGCAGTTTGCCCGGGGCACGCACAGATACGCAGTATTTT
CDR3 protein: CASSLPGARTDTQYF
J gene: TRBJ2-3
clone size: few
D gene: NA
V gene: TRBV28